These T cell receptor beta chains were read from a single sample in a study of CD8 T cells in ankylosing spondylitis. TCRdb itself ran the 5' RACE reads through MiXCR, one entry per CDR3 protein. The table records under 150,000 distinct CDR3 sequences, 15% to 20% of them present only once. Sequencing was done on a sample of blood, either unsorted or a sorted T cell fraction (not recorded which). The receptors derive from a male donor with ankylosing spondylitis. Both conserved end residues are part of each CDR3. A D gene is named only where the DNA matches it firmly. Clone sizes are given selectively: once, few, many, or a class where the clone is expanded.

CASSSSGSAYEQYF TGTGCCAGCAGCTCTAGCGGGAGTGCGTACGAGCAGTACTTC TRBJ2-7 TRBD2 few TRBV7-8
CSVVRGPYEQYF TGCAGCGTTGTGCGGGGCCCCTACGAGCAGTACTTC TRBJ2-7 - many TRBV29-1
CASRSTGTGFYEQYF TGTGCCAGCAGGAGCACCGGGACAGGGTTTTACGAGCAGTACTTC TRBJ2-7 TRBD1 many TRBV27
CSVETGASSYNEQFF TGCAGCGTGGAGACAGGGGCCAGCTCCTACAATGAGCAGTTCTTC TRBJ2-1 TRBD1 - TRBV29-1
CSVRWGNTNTIYF TGCAGCGTTAGGTGGGGGAACACTAACACCATATATTTT TRBJ1-3 - - TRBV29-1
CASSLKLANNEQFF TGTGCCAGCAGTTTAAAGCTAGCGAACAATGAGCAGTTCTTC TRBJ2-1 - - TRBV27
CASSTGLAGGRYNEQFF TGTGCCAGCAGCACTGGACTAGCGGGAGGGAGATACAATGAGCAGTTCTTC TRBJ2-1 TRBD2 - TRBV13
CASSDQGSTDTQYF TGTGCCAGCAGCGATCAGGGTAGCACAGATACGCAGTATTTT TRBJ2-3 - many TRBV9
CSVGQGAAYEQYF TGCAGCGTAGGACAGGGGGCCGCCTACGAGCAGTACTTC TRBJ2-7 TRBD1 many TRBV29-1
CASSLSGSQPYNEQFF TGCGCCAGCAGCTTATCAGGGTCTCAACCCTACAATGAGCAGTTCTTC TRBJ2-1 - - TRBV5-1
CASSLEGEGYEQYF TGTGCCAGCAGTTTGGAAGGGGAGGGTTACGAGCAGTACTTC TRBJ2-7 TRBD2 - TRBV28
CSVAVTGEFGGYTF TGCAGCGTGGCTGTGACAGGGGAGTTTGGCGGCTACACCTTC TRBJ1-2 TRBD1 many TRBV29-1
CASSLPGQGFHEQYF TGTGCCAGCAGCCTACCGGGACAGGGGTTCCACGAGCAGTACTTC TRBJ2-7 TRBD1 - TRBV27
CASGYGRQQETQYF TGTGCTAGTGGTTATGGACGGCAACAAGAGACCCAGTACTTC TRBJ2-5 - few TRBV12-5
CASSLGQGSNYGYTF TGTGCCAGCAGTTTAGGTCAGGGCTCAAACTATGGCTACACCTTC TRBJ1-2 - - TRBV6-5
CSVEDGALTGELFF TGCAGCGTTGAAGATGGGGCGCTCACCGGGGAGCTGTTTTTT TRBJ2-2 - few TRBV29-1
CASSPGQTYEQYF TGTGCCAGCTCACCGGGACAGACCTACGAGCAGTACTTC TRBJ2-7 TRBD1 few TRBV28